Ten or more counts support the clone carrying this TCR beta chain. Primed by a sample-barcoded 5' primer and a J-beta primer mix, a second PCR proceeded for 7 to 11 cycles. MiXCR, applied by TCRdb to the 5' RACE reads, yields one record per CDR3 protein. Here the sample spans about 840,000 distinct CDR3 sequences, approximately 32% being singletons. This entry belongs to a study of blood T cells in healthy people across ages. The germline CDR1 and CDR2 sequences are SGHAT and FQNNGV. Losses at the gene ends were 5 bases for V and 4 bases for J; bases not matched to a gene: 3. This CDR3 spans 13 amino acids. In addition, the sample was reused for a study of T cells of mothers and their children. That work contributes: The cDNA synthesis received all extracted RNA, at approximately 1.5 ug per 15 ul.

What was sequenced was blood. The source is a woman aged 35 to 49 in good health. The chain links TRBV11-2 to TRBJ2-3, with 7 positions matching TRBD1. CDR3 region: CASSPGQADTQYF. CDR3 nucleotide sequence: TGTGCCAGCAGCCCCGGACAGGCAGATACGCAGTATTTT.